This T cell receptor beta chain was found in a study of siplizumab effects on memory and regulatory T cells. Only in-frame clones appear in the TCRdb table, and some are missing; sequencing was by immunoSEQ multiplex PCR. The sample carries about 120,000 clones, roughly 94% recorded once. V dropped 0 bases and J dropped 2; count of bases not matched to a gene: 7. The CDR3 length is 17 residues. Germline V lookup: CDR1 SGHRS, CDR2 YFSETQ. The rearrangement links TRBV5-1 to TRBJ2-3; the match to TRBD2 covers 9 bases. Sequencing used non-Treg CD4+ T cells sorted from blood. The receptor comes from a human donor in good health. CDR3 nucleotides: TGCGCCAGCAGCTTGGATCTAGCGGGATCTGTCACAGATACGCAGTATTTT. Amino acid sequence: CASSLDLAGSVTDTQYF. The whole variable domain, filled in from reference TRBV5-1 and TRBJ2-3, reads KAGVTQTPRYLIKTRGQQVTLSCSPISGHRSVSWYQQTPGQGLQFLFEYFSETQRNKGNFPGRFSGRQFSNSRSEMNVSTLELGDSALYLCASSLDLAGSVTDTQYFGPGTRLTVL.